These 11 T cell receptor beta chains were sequenced from one sample in a study of OX40 agonist ivuxolimab in advanced cancers. The library was built by means of the immunoSEQ multiplex PCR assay. The table was pulled from immuneACCESS by TCRdb, which kept in-frame rearrangements only. Such tables lose some clones; where checked, under half of the loss comes from unresolved V genes, and the rest has no known cause. For this sample there are around 60,000 clones; around three quarters appear just once. Roughly 6% of the sample belongs to the ten largest clones. Sequences were derived from CD4+ or CD8+ T cells sorted from blood, sampled in a trial of the OX40 agonist ivuxolimab. The receptors shown here come from an adult with an advanced solid tumor such as melanoma, head and neck, liver or kidney cancer.

The chain combines TRBV27 with TRBJ2-1, with 8 bases lining up with TRBD1. Germline-derived CDR1 and CDR2 are MNHEY and SMNVEV (reference sequence). After removal of 6 bases from V and 8 bases from J, the junction contained 12 bases not matched to a gene. The CDR3 length is 15 residues. CDR3 coding DNA: TGTGCCAGCAGCCATGGACAGGGACTGACAGATGAGCAGTTCTTC. Protein sequence: CASSHGQGLTDEQFF.

By sample share, this clone is medium-sized (0.01 to 0.1%). This rearrangement joins TRBV2 to TRBJ1-2, with 9 bases identical to TRBD1. The junction had 10 bases not matched to a gene; V was cut back by 8 bases and J by 6 bases. Germline V gives CDR1 SNHLY, CDR2 FYNNEI. The CDR3 totals 14 residues. The DNA for the CDR3 is TGTGCCAGCCGCCGGGGGGACAGGGTAGATGGCTACACCTTC. Translating it yields CASRRGDRVDGYTF. The full variable domain, with the rest looked up from reference TRBV2 and TRBJ1-2, is EPEVTQTPSHQVTQMGQEVILRCVPISNHLYFYWYRQILGQKVEFLVSFYNNEISEKSEIFDDQFSVERPDGSNFTLKIRSTKLEDSAMYFCASRRGDRVDGYTFGSGTRLTVV.

V and J are TRBV19 and TRBJ1-6; D may be TRBD1 (6 bases). The CDR3 totals 14 residues. Germline-derived CDR1 and CDR2 are LNHDA and SQIVND (reference sequence). With 6 bases removed from V and 4 bases from J, the gap between germline ends came to 10 bases. CDR3 DNA sequence: TGTGCCAGTAGACGACAGGATTATAATTCACCCCTCCACTTT. Its protein product is CASRRQDYNSPLHF.

The chain couples TRBV5-1 to TRBJ1-4, with D unclear. CDR1 SGHRS and CDR2 YFSETQ come from the germline V gene. CDR3 length: 14 amino acids. V was shortened by 1 base and J by 4 bases, with 8 bases between the two germline ends. In DNA form, the CDR3 reads TGCGCCAGCAGCTTGAGACACGGTAATGAAAAACTGTTTTTT. This translates into CASSLRHGNEKLFF.

In its sample, this clone was seen once. The chain employs TRBV30 and TRBJ2-2; possible D gene TRBD2, 6 bases. In germline, CDR1 is GTSNPN, CDR2 SVGIG (reference sequence). This CDR3 spans 14 amino acids. With 3 bases removed from V and 4 bases from J, the gap between germline ends came to 12 bases. The CDR3 sequence: CAWSPFSGTGELFF. The CDR3 bases are TGTGCCTGGAGCCCCTTTAGCGGCACCGGGGAGCTGTTTTTT.

The chain recombines TRBV7-6 with TRBJ2-1, with TRBD1 matching 9 bases. The CDR3 has 16 residues. The trim removed 1 base at V and 2 bases at J, leaving 3 bases unmatched. Germline V gives CDR1 SGHVS, CDR2 FNYEAQ. In DNA form, the CDR3 reads TGTGCCAGCAGCTTAGTTGGGACAGGGACCTACAATGAGCAGTTCTTC. Encoded protein: CASSLVGTGTYNEQFF.

V usage is TRBV13 and J usage is TRBJ2-7; D ambiguous. V shed 2 bases and J shed 6 bases, with 20 bases lying between them. Per the germline V gene, CDR1 is PRHDT and CDR2 is FYEKMQ (reference sequence). This CDR3 comprises 16 residues. In DNA form, the CDR3 reads TGTGCCAGCAGCTTATCCCCCACGGGTTCCCCGGTCGAGCAGTACTTC. It specifies CASSLSPTGSPVEQYF.

The gene calls are TRBV15 and TRBJ1-5; D is unclear. Trimming shortened V by 6 bases and J by 2 bases, and 5 bases separated the two germline ends. The CDR3 has 12 residues. Germline CDR1 LNHNV, CDR2 YYDKDF (reference sequence). CDR3 coding DNA: TGTGCCACCAGACAGCGCAATCAGCCCCAGCATTTT. Amino acid sequence: CATRQRNQPQHF.

The chain has TRBV5-5 and TRBJ2-3; D not certain. Trimming cost V 0 bases and J 5 bases, with 1 base left between them. Germline CDR1 and CDR2: SGHKS and YYEKEE (reference sequence). The CDR3 sequence is 11 residues long. The CDR3 is CASSLGDTQYF. Here the CDR3 DNA reads TGTGCCAGCAGCTTGGGAGATACGCAGTATTTT.

This chain uses TRBV7-9 with TRBJ2-3; 9 bases are shared with TRBD2. The V gene end was trimmed by 2 bases and the J gene end by 0 bases; junction bases not matched to a gene: 9. Germline CDR1 is SEHNR and CDR2 is FQNEAQ (reference sequence). This CDR3 has 18 residues. The CDR3 here is CASSLPRTSAPSTDTQYF. The CDR3 coding sequence is TGTGCCAGCAGCTTACCGAGGACTAGCGCTCCTAGCACAGATACGCAGTATTTT. The full variable domain, rest sourced from reference TRBV7-9 and TRBJ2-3, is DTGVSQNPRHKITKRGQNVTFRCDPISEHNRLYWYRQTLGQGPEFLTYFQNEAQLEKSRLLSDRFSAERPKGSFSTLEIQRTEQGDSAMYLCASSLPRTSAPSTDTQYFGPGTRLTVL.

This chain joins TRBV19 and TRBJ1-1; D is uncertain. The CDR3 is 13 residues long. Trimming stripped 7 bases from V and 4 bases from J, with 13 bases between. Germline V CDR1 and CDR2: LNHDA, SQIVND (reference sequence). CDR3 bases: TGTGCCAGTAAGCCTCAGATTTCCACTGAAGCTTTCTTT. This codes for CASKPQISTEAFF.